This is a list of T cell receptor beta chains from one sample in a study of blood T cell repertoires in COVID-19. The data were produced by immunoSEQ multiplex PCR, yet TCRdb's version contains in-frame clones alone and is incomplete. The table includes around 52,000 clones, roughly four fifths detected once. Sequenced: peripheral blood. The receptors here all came from a woman older than 75 with acute or convalescent COVID-19. The CDR3 runs from the conserved cysteine through the conserved F or W. D genes are given only for firm matches. Some rows mark clone size as missing; the rest say once, few, many or name a class of expanded clone.

D gene	V gene	J gene	clone size	CDR3 protein	CDR3 DNA
TRBD2	TRBV4-1	TRBJ2-1	NA	CASSHPSKRGSSYNEQFF	TGCGCCAGCAGCCACCCCTCGAAGCGGGGGAGCTCCTACAATGAGCAGTTCTTC
TRBD2	TRBV27	TRBJ2-3	NA	CASSLVGGRGSTDTQYF	TGTGCCAGCAGTTTAGTAGGCGGGAGAGGTAGCACAGATACGCAGTATTTT
TRBD2	TRBV25-1	TRBJ2-3	few	CASSVLAGSTDTQYF	TGTGCCAGCAGTGTGTTAGCGGGGAGCACAGATACGCAGTATTTT
NA	TRBV5-4	TRBJ2-6	NA	CASSLKGGFWAGANVLTF	TGTGCCAGCAGCTTAAAGGGAGGTTTCTGGGCTGGGGCCAACGTCCTGACTTTC
NA	TRBV7-2	TRBJ2-5	NA	CASSFSGKRGETQYF	TGTGCCAGCAGCTTCTCCGGGAAACGGGGAGAGACCCAGTACTTC
NA	TRBV9	TRBJ1-2	NA	CASSRRGNYGYTF	TGTGCCAGCAGCCGACGCGGGAACTATGGCTACACCTTC
TRBD1	TRBV19	TRBJ1-2	NA	CASRPSGTGVRGYTF	TGTGCCAGTAGGCCCTCCGGGACAGGGGTACGTGGCTACACCTTC
TRBD2	TRBV5-1	TRBJ2-7	NA	CASSSALAVQYEQYF	TGCGCCAGCAGCTCCGCACTAGCGGTACAATACGAGCAGTACTTC
NA	TRBV2	TRBJ2-1	NA	CASSYDSARGEQFF	TGTGCCAGCAGTTACGACTCCGCCAGGGGCGAGCAGTTCTTC
TRBD1	TRBV13	TRBJ1-2	NA	CASSPGTGGLNYGYTF	TGTGCCAGCAGCCCAGGGACAGGGGGCTTGAACTATGGCTACACCTTC
NA	TRBV28	TRBJ1-3	NA	CASSPIAPNTGNTIYF	TGTGCCAGCAGTCCTATAGCACCGAATACTGGAAACACCATATATTTT
NA	TRBV5-1	TRBJ1-2	NA	CASSLYRGSDGYTF	TGCGCCAGCAGCTTGTATCGGGGGTCGGATGGCTACACCTTC
NA	TRBV5-8	TRBJ2-6	NA	CASSPTRTTGANVLTF	TGTGCCAGCAGCCCGACAAGGACAACTGGGGCCAACGTCCTGACTTTC
NA	TRBV14	TRBJ1-2	NA	CASSQELGDYGYTF	TGTGCCAGCAGCCAAGAGTTGGGCGACTATGGCTACACCTTC
NA	TRBV19	TRBJ2-6	NA	CASSIDRGPGGANVLTF	TGTGCCAGTAGTATAGATCGTGGGCCGGGAGGGGCCAACGTCCTGACTTTC
TRBD1	TRBV19	TRBJ1-1	few	CASSEDRDVQSEAFF	TGTGCCAGCTCTGAGGACAGGGACGTTCAATCTGAAGCTTTCTTT
TRBD2	TRBV7-8	TRBJ2-7	NA	CASSSDSRLAGSSYEQYF	TGTGCCAGCAGCTCCGACAGCCGACTAGCGGGGAGCTCCTACGAGCAGTACTTC
NA	TRBV3-1/TRBV3-2	TRBJ1-6	NA	CASSPDTFNSPLHF	TGTGCCAGCAGTCCGGACACTTTTAATTCACCCCTCCACTTT
NA	TRBV2	TRBJ1-5	few	CASSQDSRPNQPQHF	TGTGCCAGCAGCCAGGACAGCCGTCCGAATCAGCCCCAGCATTTT
NA	TRBV5-1	TRBJ2-2	NA	CASSLAPSVLTGELFF	TGCGCCAGCAGCTTGGCGCCTAGCGTGCTCACCGGGGAGCTGTTTTTT
TRBD1	TRBV25-1	TRBJ2-5	NA	CASSADRAVLETQYF	TGTGCCAGCAGTGCGGACAGGGCGGTTTTAGAGACCCAGTACTTC
NA	TRBV7-9	TRBJ1-2	NA	CASSLANTVQNYGYTF	TGTGCCAGCAGCTTAGCAAACACAGTCCAAAACTATGGCTACACCTTC